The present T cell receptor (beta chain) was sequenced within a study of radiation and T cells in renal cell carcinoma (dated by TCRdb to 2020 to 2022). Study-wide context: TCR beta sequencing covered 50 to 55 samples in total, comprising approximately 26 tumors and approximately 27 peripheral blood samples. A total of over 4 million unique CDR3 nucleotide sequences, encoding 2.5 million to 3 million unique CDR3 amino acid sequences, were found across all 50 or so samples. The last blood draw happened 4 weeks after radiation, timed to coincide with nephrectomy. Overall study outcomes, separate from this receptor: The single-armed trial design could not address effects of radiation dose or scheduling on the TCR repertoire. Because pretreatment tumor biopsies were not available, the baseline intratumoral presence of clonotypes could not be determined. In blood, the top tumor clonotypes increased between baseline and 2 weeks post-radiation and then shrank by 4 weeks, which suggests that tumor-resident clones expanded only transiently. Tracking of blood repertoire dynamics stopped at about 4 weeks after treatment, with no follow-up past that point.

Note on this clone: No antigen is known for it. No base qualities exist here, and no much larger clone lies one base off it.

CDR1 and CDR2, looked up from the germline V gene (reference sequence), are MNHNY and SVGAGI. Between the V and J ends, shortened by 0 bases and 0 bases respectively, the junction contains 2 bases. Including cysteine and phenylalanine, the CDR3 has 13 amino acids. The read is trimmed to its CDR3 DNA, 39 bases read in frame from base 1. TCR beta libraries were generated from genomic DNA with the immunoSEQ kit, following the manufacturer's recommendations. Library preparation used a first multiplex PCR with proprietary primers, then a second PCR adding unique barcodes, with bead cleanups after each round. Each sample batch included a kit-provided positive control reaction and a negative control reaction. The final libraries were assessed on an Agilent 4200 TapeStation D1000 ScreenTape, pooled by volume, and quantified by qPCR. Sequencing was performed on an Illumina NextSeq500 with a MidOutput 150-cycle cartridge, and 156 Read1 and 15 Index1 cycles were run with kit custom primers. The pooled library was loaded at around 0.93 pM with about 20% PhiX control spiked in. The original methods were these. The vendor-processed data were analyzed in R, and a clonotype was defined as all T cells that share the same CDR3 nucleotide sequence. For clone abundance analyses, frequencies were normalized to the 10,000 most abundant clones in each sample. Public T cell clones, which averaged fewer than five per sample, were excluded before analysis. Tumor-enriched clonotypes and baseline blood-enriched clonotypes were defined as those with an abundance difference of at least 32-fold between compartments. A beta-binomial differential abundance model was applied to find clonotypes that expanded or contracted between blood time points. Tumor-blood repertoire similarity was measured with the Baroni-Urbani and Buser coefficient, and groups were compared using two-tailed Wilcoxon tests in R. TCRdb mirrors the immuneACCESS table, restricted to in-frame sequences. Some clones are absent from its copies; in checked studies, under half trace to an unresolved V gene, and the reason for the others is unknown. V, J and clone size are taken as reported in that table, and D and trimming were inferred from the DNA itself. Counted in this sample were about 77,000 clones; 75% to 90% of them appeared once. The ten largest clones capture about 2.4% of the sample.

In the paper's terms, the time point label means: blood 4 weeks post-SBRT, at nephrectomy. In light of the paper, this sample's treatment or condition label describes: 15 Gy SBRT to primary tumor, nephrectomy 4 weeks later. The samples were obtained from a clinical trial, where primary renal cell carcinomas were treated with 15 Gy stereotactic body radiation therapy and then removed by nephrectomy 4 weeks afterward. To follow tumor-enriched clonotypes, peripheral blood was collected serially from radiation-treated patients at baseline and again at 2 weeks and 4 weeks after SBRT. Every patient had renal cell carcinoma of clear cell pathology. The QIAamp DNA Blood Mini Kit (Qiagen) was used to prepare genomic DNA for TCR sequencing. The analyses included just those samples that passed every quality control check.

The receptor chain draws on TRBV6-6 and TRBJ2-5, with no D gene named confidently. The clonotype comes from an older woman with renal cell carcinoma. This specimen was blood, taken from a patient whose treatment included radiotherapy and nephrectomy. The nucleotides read TGTGCCAGCAGTTACTCTGACCAAGAGACCCAGTACTTC. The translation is CASSYSDQETQYF.